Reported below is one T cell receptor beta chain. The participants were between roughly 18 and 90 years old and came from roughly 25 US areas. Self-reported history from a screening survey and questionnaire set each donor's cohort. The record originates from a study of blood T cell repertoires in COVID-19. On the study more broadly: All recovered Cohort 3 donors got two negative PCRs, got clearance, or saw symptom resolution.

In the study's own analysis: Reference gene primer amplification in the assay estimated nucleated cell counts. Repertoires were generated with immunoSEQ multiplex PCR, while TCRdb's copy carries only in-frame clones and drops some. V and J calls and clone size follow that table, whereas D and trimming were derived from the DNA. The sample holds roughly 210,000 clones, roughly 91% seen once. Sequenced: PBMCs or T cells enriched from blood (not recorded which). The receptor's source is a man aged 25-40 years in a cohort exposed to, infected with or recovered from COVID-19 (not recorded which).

The CDR3 DNA reads as TGTGCCAGCAGCCACGGGACAAAAGGCAATCAGCCCCAGCATTTT. Translated, it gives CASSHGTKGNQPQHF. The chain carries TRBV6-5 and TRBJ1-5; TRBD1 might be the D (6 bases). Trimming pared 6 bases from V and 2 bases from J, leaving 14 bases between. Germline assignment: CDR1 MNHEY and CDR2 SVGAGI. This CDR3 spans 15 amino acids.